One and the same sample provided the 2 T cell receptor beta chains below, sequenced in a study of blood T cell repertoires in COVID-19 (dated by TCRdb to about 2020). The library was produced with the immunoSEQ multiplex PCR assay. Sourced from immuneACCESS, this table was stored by TCRdb with only in-frame sequences that have V and J called. A share of the clones is absent; for the studies checked, an unresolved V gene accounts for under half, and the remainder has no known explanation. The sample table records almost 250,000 clones; roughly 86% of these occur just once. Clones ranked in the top ten supply 1.6% of the sample. What was sequenced was peripheral blood. These receptors all come from a woman aged 60 to 75 who had recovered from COVID-19.

This chain links TRBV5-1 with TRBJ1-4, with TRBD1 as a possible D gene (6 bases). The CDR3 runs to 15 residues. Germline values: CDR1 SGHRS, CDR2 YFSETQ. V lost 4 bases and J 5 bases, leaving 15 bases between the germline ends. The chain's CDR3 is CASSLRGGPNEKLFF. The CDR3 coding sequence is TGCGCCAGCAGCCTGAGGGGGGGCCCCAATGAAAAACTGTTTTTT.

The chain links TRBV2 to TRBJ2-1; a weak D match, TRBD1 (5 bases). Trimming removed 8 bases at V and 4 bases at J, with 9 bases between. CDR3 length: 12 amino acids. Germline V gives CDR1 SNHLY, CDR2 FYNNEI. CDR3 in DNA: TGTGCCAGCGGGGCAGATTACAATGAGCAGTTCTTC. It yields the protein CASGADYNEQFF.